The 16 T cell receptor beta chains listed next were all sequenced from one sample in a study of blood T cells in healthy people across ages. The second PCR ran roughly 6 to 11 cycles with a sample-barcoded 5' primer and J-beta primers. TCRdb recomputed calls from the 5' RACE reads with MiXCR, one row per CDR3 protein. The table shows about 930,000 distinct CDR3 sequences, with roughly 29% occurring only once. The same sample was also studied in work on T cells of mothers and their children.

Sequenced material: blood. These receptors came from a woman aged 40 to 50 in good health.

The sample holds many counts of this clonotype. V and J are TRBV7-2 and TRBJ1-2; no definite D call. V gave up 5 bases and J gave up 3 bases, with 10 bases separating them. Germline CDR1 reads SGHTA; CDR2 reads FQGNSA. The CDR3 consists of 13 residues. CDR3 DNA: TGTGCCAGCAGCCCCGACGGAGACTATGGCTACACCTTC. This sequence encodes CASSPDGDYGYTF. Filled out from reference TRBV7-2 and TRBJ1-2, the complete variable domain reads GAGVSQSPSNKVTEKGKDVELRCDPISGHTALYWYRQSLGQGLEFLIYFQGNSAPDKSGLPSDRFSAERTGGSVSTLTIQRTQQEDSAVYLCASSPDGDYGYTFGSGTRLTVV.

The V gene is TRBV12-3 or TRBV12-4, the J gene TRBJ1-1; unclear D gene. V was pared by 6 bases and J by 1 base, with 21 bases between. This CDR3 has 17 residues. CDR3 residues: CASSPDIDRPSNTEAFF. Written as DNA, the CDR3 is TGTGCCAGCAGCCCTGACATCGACCGACCGTCGAACACTGAAGCTTTCTTT.

The table lists this clonotype with many counts. The V call is TRBV15, the J call TRBJ2-5; perhaps TRBD2 as D (7 bases). Germline-derived CDR1 and CDR2 are LNHNV and YYDKDF (reference sequence). The CDR3 contains 14 residues. The V end lost 8 bases, the J end lost 1 base, and 14 bases lay between the germline ends. The CDR3 DNA sequence: TGTGCCACCGTTAGAGGGGGGGCCCAAGAGACCCAGTACTTC. It encodes CATVRGGAQETQYF. The full variable domain, its missing parts supplied by reference TRBV15 and TRBJ2-5, is DAMVIQNPRYQVTQFGKPVTLSCSQTLNHNVMYWYQQKSSQAPKLLFHYYDKDFNNEADTPDNFQSRRPNTSFCFLDIRSPGLGDTAMYLCATVRGGAQETQYFGPGTRLLVL.

In this sample, this clonotype turned up many times. The rearrangement uses TRBV5-1 and TRBJ2-7, with 7 positions matching TRBD1. The J segment lost 4 bases and the V segment lost 4 bases, leaving 8 bases of the junction unmatched. The germline gives CDR1 SGHRS, CDR2 YFSETQ. There are 14 residues in the CDR3. Here the CDR3 DNA reads TGCGCCAGCAGCCAGGGACAGAGTTTTTACGAGCAGTACTTC. Translated: CASSQGQSFYEQYF.

The chain recombines TRBV5-1 with TRBJ2-5; 8 bases are shared with TRBD2. Germline-derived CDR1 and CDR2 are SGHRS and YFSETQ. Germline trimming cut 6 bases from V and 4 bases from J; bases unmatched to any gene: 8. This CDR3 has 14 amino acids. CDR3 DNA sequence: TGCGCCAGCAACGACGCCGGGACTAGAGAGACCCAGTACTTC. Translation: CASNDAGTRETQYF.

This clonotype turned up a few times. The chain recombines TRBV12-3 or TRBV12-4 with TRBJ1-1; the match to TRBD1 covers 7 bases. V shed 6 bases and J 0 bases; nucleotides not matched to a gene: 7. This CDR3 is built from 15 residues. In DNA form, the CDR3 reads TGTGCCAGCAGCTCCTCAGGGGGGCTGAACACTGAAGCTTTCTTT. It is translated as CASSSSGGLNTEAFF.

The rearrangement joins TRBV5-1 to TRBJ2-4; D is possibly TRBD2 (6 bases). The germline V gene has CDR1 SGHRS and CDR2 YFSETQ. With 0 bases removed from V and 2 bases from J, the gap between germline ends came to 9 bases. The CDR3 sequence is 15 residues long. The CDR3 nucleotides are TGCGCCAGCAGCTTGGCACGGGAGACCAAAAACATTCAGTACTTC. Residues: CASSLARETKNIQYF.

Turning to this clonotype: The junction does not match germline at one end; this may be a read error. The genes are TRBV20-1 and TRBJ2-7; D might be TRBD2 (6 bases). Germline V gene sequence: CDR1 DFQATT, CDR2 SNEGSKA (reference sequence). The CDR3 runs to 13 residues. The CDR3 is CSAGRWGDHERYF. CDR3 bases: TGCAGTGCAGGACGATGGGGGGACCACGAGCGGTACTTC.

V and J are TRBV10-3 and TRBJ2-5, with TRBD2 as a possible D gene (7 bases). From germline, CDR1 is ENHRY and CDR2 SYGVKD. V lost 8 bases to trimming and J lost 1 base, with 20 bases between them. There are 16 residues in the CDR3. CDR3 loop: CAIGQNLGGAQETQYF. CDR3 DNA: TGTGCCATCGGTCAGAATTTAGGGGGGGCCCAAGAGACCCAGTACTTC.

V gene TRBV28 combines with J gene TRBJ2-7; a weak D match, TRBD1 (6 bases). The CDR3 is made up of 15 amino acids. Trimming stripped 2 bases from V and 1 base from J, with 12 bases between. Germline CDR1 MDHEN, CDR2 SYDVKM. This chain's CDR3 is CASSLTATGSYEQYF. CDR3 nucleotide sequence: TGTGCCAGCAGTTTAACGGCCACAGGGTCCTACGAGCAGTACTTC.

In its sample, this clonotype was seen a few times. This rearrangement joins TRBV20-1 to TRBJ2-1; D is unresolved. The CDR3 runs 12 residues. Trimming left V 0 bases short and J 15 bases short, with 15 bases between. CDR1 and CDR2 (germline): DFQATT, SNEGSKA (reference sequence). The CDR3, as DNA: TGCAGTGCTAGAGATTACGAGTCTCCCCCGTTCTTC. As protein: CSARDYESPPFF.

The V and J genes are TRBV5-6 and TRBJ2-7; either TRBD1 or TRBD2 may fit D (5 bases each). The V gene's germline CDR1 is SGHDT and CDR2 YYEEEE. V lost 3 bases to trimming and J lost 0 bases, with 22 bases between them. This CDR3 has 18 amino acids. In DNA, the CDR3 is TGTGCCAGCAGCTCGAAAATCAGGGACCTCTCGAGCTCCTACGAGCAGTACTTC. It codes for CASSSKIRDLSSSYEQYF.

This chain joins TRBV20-1 and TRBJ1-2; TRBD1 is a possible D gene (5 bases). The CDR3 totals 12 residues. In germline, CDR1 is DFQATT, CDR2 SNEGSKA (reference sequence). CDR3 protein: CGATGGSYGYTF. The CDR3 nucleotides are TGCGGGGCTACTGGGGGTTCCTATGGCTACACCTTC.

J is TRBJ1-4 and V is TRBV12-3 or TRBV12-4; TRBD1 matches 7 bases. The ends lost 6 bases at V and 8 bases at J; junction bases unmatched: 12. This CDR3 comprises 15 residues. The chain's CDR3 is CASRRRDRVGEKLFF. As DNA, the CDR3 is TGTGCCAGCAGAAGGAGAGACAGGGTTGGAGAAAAACTGTTTTTT.

On this clonotype: Germline is not matched at one junction end, which may reflect a read error. This sequence joins TRBV11-2 and TRBJ2-6; D is tentatively TRBD1 or TRBD2 (5 bases each). The CDR3 length is 16 residues. The germline V gene has CDR1 SGHAT and CDR2 FQNNGV. CDR3 region: CASTTFGGSGANVRTF. The DNA for the CDR3 is TGTGCCAGCACCACCTTTGGGGGATCTGGGGCCAACGTCCGGACTTTC.

This clonotype was seen a handful of times. The chain couples TRBV4-1 to TRBJ2-7; TRBD1 agrees at 7 bases. Germline lookup yields CDR1 MGHRA and CDR2 YSYEKL. This CDR3 contains 14 residues. V lost 5 bases to trimming and J lost 6 bases; unmatched junction nucleotides: 10. For the CDR3, the DNA is TGCGCCAGCAGCTATCCCCCAGGGGGAAGCGAGCAGTACTTC. Protein sequence: CASSYPPGGSEQYF.